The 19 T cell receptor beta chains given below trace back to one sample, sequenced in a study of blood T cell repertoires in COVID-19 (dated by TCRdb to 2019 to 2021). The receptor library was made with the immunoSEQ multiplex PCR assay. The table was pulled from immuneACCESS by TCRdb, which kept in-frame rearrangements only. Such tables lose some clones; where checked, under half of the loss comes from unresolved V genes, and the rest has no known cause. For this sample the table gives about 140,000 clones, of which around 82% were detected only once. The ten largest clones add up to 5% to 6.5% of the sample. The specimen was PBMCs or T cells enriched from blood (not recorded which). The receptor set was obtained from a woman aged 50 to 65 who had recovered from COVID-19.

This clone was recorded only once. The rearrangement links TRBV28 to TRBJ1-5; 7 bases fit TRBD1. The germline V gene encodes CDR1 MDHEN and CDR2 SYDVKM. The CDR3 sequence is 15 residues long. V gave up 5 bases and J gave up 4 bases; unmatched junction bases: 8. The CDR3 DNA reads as TGTGCCAGCAGTCTCCGACAGGGCTATAATCAGCCCCAGCATTTT. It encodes CASSLRQGYNQPQHF.

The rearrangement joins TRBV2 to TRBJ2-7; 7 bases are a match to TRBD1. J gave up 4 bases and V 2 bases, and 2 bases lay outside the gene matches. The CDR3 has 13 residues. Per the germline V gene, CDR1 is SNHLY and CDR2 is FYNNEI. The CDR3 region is CASSEWGQYEQYF. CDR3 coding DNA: TGTGCCAGCAGTGAATGGGGACAGTACGAGCAGTACTTC.

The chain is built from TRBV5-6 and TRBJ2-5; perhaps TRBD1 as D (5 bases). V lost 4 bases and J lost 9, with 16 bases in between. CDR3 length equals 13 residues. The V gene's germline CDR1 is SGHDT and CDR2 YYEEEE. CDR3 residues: CASSPALGVAQYF. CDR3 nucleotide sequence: TGTGCCAGCAGCCCGGCCCTAGGGGTTGCCCAGTACTTC.

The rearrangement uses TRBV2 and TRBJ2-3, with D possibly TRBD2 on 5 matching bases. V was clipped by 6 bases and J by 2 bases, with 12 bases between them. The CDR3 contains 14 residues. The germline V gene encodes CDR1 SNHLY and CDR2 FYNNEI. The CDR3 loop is CASSQDGLTDTQYF. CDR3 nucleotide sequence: TGTGCCAGCAGCCAGGACGGACTCACAGATACGCAGTATTTT.

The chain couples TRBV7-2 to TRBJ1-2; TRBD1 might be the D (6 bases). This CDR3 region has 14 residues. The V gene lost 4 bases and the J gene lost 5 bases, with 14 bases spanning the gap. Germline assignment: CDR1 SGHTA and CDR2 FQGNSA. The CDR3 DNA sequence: TGTGCCAGCAGCTCCCGGACAGAGATTTATGGCTACACCTTC. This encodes CASSSRTEIYGYTF.

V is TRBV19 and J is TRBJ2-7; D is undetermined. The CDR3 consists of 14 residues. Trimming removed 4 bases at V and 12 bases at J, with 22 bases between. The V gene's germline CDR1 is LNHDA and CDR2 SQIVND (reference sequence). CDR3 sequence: CASSNTIWSPDRYF. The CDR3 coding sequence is TGTGCCAGTAGTAACACTATCTGGAGCCCTGATCGGTACTTC.

CDR3 amino acids: CATSSEESSYNEQFF. As DNA, the CDR3 is TGTGCCACCAGCAGCGAGGAAAGCTCCTACAATGAGCAGTTCTTC. The rearrangement joins TRBV15 to TRBJ2-1; D remains unclear. This CDR3 contains 15 residues. The V gene's germline CDR1 is LNHNV and CDR2 YYDKDF (reference sequence). Trimming shortened V by 3 bases and J by 0 bases, and 9 bases separated the two germline ends.

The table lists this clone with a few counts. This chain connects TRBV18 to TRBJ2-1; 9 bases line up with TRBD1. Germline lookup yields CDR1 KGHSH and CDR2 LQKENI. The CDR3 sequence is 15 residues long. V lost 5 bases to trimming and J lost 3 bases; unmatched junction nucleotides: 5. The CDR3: CASSKQGANYNEQFF. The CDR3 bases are TGTGCCAGCTCAAAACAGGGGGCAAACTACAATGAGCAGTTCTTC.

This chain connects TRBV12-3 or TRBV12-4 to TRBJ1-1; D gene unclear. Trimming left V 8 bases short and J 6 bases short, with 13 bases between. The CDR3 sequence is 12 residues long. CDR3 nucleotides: TGTGCCAGCCGACCAGGCGGGGCTGAAGCTTTCTTT. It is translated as CASRPGGAEAFF.

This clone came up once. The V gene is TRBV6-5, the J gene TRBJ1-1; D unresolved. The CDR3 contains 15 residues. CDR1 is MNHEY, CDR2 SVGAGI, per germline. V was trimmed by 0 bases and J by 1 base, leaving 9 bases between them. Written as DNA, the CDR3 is TGTGCCAGCAGTTACTCTTGGGGAGGGAACACTGAAGCTTTCTTT. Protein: CASSYSWGGNTEAFF.

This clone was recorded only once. The CDR3 here is CASSMGDILNTEAFF. The CDR3 nucleotides are TGTGCCAGTAGTATGGGGGACATTCTGAACACTGAAGCTTTCTTT. The rearrangement uses TRBV19 and TRBJ1-1, with D perhaps matching TRBD1 (6 bases). The germline gives CDR1 LNHDA, CDR2 SQIVND (reference sequence). The CDR3 spans 15 residues. V was clipped by 3 bases and J by 0 bases, with 11 bases between them.

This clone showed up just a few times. The CDR3 region is CASSFTGEQFF. In nucleotides, the CDR3 is TGTGCCAGCAGTTTCACAGGGGAGCAGTTCTTC. This chain connects TRBV12-3 or TRBV12-4 to TRBJ2-1; D may be TRBD1 (6 bases). V was shortened by 3 bases and J by 10 bases, with 7 bases between the two germline ends. The CDR3 covers 11 residues.

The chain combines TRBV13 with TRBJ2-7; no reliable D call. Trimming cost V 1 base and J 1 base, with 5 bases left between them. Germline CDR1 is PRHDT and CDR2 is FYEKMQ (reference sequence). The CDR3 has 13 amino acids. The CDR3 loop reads CASSLAVSYEQYV. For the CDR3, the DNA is TGTGCCAGCAGCTTAGCAGTTTCCTACGAGCAGTACGTC.

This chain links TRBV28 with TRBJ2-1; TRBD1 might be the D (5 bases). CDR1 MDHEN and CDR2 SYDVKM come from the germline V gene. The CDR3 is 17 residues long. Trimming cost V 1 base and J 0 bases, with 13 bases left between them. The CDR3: CASSLYKGPSSYNEQFF. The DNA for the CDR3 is TGTGCCAGCAGTTTATATAAGGGGCCGAGCTCCTACAATGAGCAGTTCTTC.

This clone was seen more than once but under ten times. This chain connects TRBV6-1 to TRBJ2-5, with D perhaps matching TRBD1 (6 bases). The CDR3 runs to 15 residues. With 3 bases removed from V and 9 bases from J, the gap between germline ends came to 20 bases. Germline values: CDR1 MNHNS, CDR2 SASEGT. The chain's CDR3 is CASSEDQQGPQAQYF. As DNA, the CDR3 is TGTGCCAGCAGTGAGGACCAACAGGGACCCCAGGCCCAGTACTTC.

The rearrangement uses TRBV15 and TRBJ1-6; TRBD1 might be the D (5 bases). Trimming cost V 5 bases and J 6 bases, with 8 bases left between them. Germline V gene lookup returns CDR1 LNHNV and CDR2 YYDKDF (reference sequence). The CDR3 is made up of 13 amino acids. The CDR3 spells CATSGRGNSPLHF. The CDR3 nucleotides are TGTGCCACCAGCGGGAGGGGTAATTCACCCCTCCACTTT.

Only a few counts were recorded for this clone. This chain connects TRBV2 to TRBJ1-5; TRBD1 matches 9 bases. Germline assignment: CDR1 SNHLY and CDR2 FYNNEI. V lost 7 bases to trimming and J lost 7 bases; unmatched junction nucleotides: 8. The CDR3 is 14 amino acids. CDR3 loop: CASKKDRGGQPQHF. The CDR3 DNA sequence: TGTGCCAGCAAAAAGGACAGGGGAGGACAGCCCCAGCATTTT.

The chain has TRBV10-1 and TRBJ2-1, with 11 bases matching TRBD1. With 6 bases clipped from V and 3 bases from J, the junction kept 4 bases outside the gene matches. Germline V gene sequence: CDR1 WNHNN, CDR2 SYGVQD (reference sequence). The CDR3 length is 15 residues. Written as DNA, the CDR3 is TGCGCCAGCAGACTGGGACAGGGGGTCTACAATGAGCAGTTCTTC. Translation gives CASRLGQGVYNEQFF.

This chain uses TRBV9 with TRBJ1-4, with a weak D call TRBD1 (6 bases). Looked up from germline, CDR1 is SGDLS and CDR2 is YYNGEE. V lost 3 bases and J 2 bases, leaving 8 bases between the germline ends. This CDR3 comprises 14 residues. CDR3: CASSEQGTNEKLFF. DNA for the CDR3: TGTGCCAGCAGCGAACAGGGCACTAATGAAAAACTGTTTTTT.